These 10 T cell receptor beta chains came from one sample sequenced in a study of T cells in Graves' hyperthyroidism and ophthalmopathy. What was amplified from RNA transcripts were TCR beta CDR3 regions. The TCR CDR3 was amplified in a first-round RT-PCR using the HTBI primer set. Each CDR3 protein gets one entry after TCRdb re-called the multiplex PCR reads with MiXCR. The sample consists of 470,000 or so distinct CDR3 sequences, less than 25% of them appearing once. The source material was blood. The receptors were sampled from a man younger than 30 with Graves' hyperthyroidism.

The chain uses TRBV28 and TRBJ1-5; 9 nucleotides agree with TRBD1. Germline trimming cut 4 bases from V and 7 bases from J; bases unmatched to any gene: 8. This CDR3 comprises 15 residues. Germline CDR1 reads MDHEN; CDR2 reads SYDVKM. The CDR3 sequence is CASSSLGQGDQPQHF. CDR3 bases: TGTGCCAGCAGTTCCTTGGGACAGGGAGACCAGCCCCAGCATTTT. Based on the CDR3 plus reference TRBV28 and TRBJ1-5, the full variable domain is DVKVTQSSRYLVKRTGEKVFLECVQDMDHENMFWYRQDPGLGLRLIYFSYDVKMKEKGDIPEGYSVSREKKERFSLILESASTNQTSMYLCASSSLGQGDQPQHFGDGTRLSIL.

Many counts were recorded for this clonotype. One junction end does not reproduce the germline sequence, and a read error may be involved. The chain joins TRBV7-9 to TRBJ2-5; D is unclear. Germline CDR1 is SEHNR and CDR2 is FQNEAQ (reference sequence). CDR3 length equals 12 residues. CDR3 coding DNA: TGTGCCAGCAGTTTAGTGGGGGAGACCCAGTACTTC. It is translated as CASSLVGETQYF.

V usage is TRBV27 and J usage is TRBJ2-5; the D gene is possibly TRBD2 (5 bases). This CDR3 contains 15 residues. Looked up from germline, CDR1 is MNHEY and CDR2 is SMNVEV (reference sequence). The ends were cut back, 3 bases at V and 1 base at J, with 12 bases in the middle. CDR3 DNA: TGTGCCAGCAGTTTGTCGTGGGGAGTCCAAGAGACCCAGTACTTC. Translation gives CASSLSWGVQETQYF.

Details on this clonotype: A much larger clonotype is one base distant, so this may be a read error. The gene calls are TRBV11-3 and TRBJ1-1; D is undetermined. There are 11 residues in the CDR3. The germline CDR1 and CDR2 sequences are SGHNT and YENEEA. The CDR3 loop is CASSTPLQACF. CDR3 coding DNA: TGTGCCAGCAGTACACCCCTCCAAGCTTGCTTT.

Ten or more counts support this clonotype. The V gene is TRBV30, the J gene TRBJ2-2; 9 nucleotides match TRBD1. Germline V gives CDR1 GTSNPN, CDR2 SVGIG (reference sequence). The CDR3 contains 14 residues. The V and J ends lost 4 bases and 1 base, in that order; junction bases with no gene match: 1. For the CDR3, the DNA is TGTGCCTGGAACAGGGGGCAGAACACCGGGGAGCTGTTTTTT. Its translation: CAWNRGQNTGELFF.

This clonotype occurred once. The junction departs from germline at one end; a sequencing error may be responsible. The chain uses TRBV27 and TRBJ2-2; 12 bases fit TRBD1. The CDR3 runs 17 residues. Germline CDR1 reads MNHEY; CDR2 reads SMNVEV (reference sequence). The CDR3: CDSSSGQGAGKHRGAVF. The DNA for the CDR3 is TGTGACAGCAGTTCGGGACAGGGGGCAGGGAAACACCGGGGAGCTGTTTTT.

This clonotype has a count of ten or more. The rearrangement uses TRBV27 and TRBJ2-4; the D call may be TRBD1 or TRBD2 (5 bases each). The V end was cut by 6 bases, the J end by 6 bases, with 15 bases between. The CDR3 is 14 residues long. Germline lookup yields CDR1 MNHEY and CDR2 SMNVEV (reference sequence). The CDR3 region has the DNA TGTGCCAGCAGCTTTTCGCATGGGGGAAACATTCAGTACTTC. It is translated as CASSFSHGGNIQYF.

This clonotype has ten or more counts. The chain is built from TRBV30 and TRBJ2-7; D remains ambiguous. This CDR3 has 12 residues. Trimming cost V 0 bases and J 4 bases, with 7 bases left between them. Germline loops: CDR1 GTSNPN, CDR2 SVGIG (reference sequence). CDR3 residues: CAWSVRLYEQYF. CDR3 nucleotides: TGTGCCTGGAGTGTTAGATTGTACGAGCAGTACTTC.

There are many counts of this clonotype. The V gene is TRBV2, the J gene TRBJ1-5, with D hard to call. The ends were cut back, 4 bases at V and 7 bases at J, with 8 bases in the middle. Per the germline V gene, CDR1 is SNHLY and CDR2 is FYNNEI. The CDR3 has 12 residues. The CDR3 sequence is CASSVMGQPQHF. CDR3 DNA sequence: TGTGCCAGCAGTGTAATGGGCCAGCCCCAGCATTTT.

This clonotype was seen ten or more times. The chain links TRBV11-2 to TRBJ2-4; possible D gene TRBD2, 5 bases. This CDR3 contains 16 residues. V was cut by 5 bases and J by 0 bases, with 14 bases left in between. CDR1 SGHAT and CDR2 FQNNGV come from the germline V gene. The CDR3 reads CASSTGIGIAKNIQYF. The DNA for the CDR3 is TGTGCCAGCAGCACCGGGATTGGGATAGCCAAAAACATTCAGTACTTC.